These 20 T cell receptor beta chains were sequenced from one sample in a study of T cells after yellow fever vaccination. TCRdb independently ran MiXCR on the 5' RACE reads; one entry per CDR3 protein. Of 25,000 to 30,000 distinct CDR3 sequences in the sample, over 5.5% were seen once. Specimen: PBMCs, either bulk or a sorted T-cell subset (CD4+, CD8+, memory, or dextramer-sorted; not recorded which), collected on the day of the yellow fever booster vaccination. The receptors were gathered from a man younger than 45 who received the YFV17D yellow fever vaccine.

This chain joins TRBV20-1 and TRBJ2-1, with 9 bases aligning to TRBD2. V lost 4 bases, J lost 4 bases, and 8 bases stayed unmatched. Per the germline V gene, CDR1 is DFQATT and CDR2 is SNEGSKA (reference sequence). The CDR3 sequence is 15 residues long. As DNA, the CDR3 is TGCAGTGCTAAGACCCCGGGACTAGCTTACAATGAGCAGTTCTTC. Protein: CSAKTPGLAYNEQFF.

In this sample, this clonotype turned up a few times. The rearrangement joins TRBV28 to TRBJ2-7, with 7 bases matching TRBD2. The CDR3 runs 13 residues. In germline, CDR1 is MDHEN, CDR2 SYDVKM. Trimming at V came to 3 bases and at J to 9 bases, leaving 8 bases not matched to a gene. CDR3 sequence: CASSLASGIWQYF. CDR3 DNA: TGTGCCAGCAGTTTGGCTAGCGGAATATGGCAGTACTTC.

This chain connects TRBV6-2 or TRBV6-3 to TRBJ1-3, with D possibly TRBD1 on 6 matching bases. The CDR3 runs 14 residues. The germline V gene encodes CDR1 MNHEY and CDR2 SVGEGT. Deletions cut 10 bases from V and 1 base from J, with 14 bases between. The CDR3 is CAINLQGSGNTIYF. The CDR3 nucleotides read TGTGCCATCAACCTACAGGGATCTGGAAACACCATATATTTT.

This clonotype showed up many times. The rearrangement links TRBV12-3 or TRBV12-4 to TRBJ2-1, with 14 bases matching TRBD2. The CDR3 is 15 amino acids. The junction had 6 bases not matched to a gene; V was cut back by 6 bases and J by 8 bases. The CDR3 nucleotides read TGTGCCAGCAGCCCCGGGACTAGCGGGAGTGATGAGCAGTTCTTC. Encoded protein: CASSPGTSGSDEQFF.

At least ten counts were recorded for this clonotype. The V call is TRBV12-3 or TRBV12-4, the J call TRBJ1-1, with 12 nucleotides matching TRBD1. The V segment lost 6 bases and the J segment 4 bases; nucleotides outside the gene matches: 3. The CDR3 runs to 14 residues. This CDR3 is CASSGTGGGTEAFF. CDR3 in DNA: TGTGCCAGCAGCGGGACAGGGGGCGGCACTGAAGCTTTCTTT.

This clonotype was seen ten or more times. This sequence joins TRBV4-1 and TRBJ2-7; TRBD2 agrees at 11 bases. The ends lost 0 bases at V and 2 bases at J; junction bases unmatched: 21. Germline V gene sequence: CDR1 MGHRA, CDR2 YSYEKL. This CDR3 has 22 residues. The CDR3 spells CASSQDLDRGTSGSSWAYEQYF. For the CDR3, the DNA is TGCGCCAGCAGCCAAGATCTGGACAGGGGAACTAGCGGGAGTAGTTGGGCCTACGAGCAGTACTTC.

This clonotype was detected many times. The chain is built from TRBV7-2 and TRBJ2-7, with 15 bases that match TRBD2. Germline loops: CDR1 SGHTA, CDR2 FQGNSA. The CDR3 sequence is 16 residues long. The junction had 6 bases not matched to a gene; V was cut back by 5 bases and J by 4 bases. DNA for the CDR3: TGTGCCAGCAGCCCAGGGGGGACTAGCGGGAGGTACGAGCAGTACTTC. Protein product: CASSPGGTSGRYEQYF.

CDR3 coding DNA: TGCAGTGCAGCGGGACAGGGGGCCAACTATGGCTACACCTTC. Amino acids: CSAAGQGANYGYTF. J is TRBJ1-2 and V is TRBV20-1; 12 bases are shared with TRBD1. This CDR3 has 14 amino acids. The trim removed 6 bases at V and 2 bases at J, leaving 4 bases unmatched. Per germline, CDR1 DFQATT and CDR2 SNEGSKA (reference sequence).

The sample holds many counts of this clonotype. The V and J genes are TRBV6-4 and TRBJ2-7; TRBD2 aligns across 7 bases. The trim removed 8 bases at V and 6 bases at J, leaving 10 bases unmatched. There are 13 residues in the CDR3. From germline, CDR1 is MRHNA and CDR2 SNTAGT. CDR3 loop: CASRGSSGCEQYF. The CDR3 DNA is TGTGCCAGCCGCGGGAGTTCAGGCTGCGAGCAGTACTTC.

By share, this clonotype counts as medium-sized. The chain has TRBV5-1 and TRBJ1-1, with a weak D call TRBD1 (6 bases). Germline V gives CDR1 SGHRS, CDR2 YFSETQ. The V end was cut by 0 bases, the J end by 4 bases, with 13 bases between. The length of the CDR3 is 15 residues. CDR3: CASSLDKGGFTEAFF. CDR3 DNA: TGCGCCAGCAGCTTGGATAAGGGGGGTTTCACTGAAGCTTTCTTT.

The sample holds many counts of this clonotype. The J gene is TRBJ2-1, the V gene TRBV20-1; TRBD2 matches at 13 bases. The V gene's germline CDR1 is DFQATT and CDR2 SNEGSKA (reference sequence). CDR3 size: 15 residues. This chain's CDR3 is CNAGLAGVMYNEQFF. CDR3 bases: TGCAATGCAGGACTAGCGGGAGTAATGTACAATGAGCAGTTCTTC.

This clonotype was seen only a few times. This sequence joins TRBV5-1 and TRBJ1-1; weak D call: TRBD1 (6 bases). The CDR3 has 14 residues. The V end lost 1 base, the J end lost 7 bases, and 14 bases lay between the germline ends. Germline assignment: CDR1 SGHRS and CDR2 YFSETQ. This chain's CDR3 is CASSLTQGTGEAFF. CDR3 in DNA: TGCGCCAGCAGCTTGACCCAGGGGACTGGTGAAGCTTTCTTT.

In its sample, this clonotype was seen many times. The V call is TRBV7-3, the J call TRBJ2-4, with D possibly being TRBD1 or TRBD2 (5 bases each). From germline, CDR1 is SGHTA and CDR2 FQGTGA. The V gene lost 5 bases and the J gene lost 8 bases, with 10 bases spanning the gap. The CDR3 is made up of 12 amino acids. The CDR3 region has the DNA TGTGCCAGCAGCACTGGGGGAGACATTCAGTACTTC. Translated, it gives CASSTGGDIQYF.

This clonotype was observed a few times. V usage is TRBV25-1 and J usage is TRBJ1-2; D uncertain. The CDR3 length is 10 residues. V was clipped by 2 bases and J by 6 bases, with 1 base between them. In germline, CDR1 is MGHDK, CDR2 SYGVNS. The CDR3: CASSENGYTF. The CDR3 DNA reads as TGTGCCAGCAGTGAAAATGGCTACACCTTC.

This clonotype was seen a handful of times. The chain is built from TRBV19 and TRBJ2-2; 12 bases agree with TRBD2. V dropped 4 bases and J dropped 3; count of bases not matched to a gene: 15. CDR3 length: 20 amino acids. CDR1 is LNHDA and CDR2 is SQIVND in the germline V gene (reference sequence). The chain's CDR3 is CASSKDRGKRLAGDTGELFF. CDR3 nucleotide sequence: TGTGCCAGTAGTAAGGACAGGGGGAAGAGACTAGCGGGAGACACCGGGGAGCTGTTTTTT.

The CDR3 loop reads CASSVDSLRGQGINEQFF. The DNA for the CDR3 is TGTGCCAGCAGCGTAGACTCCCTCCGGGGACAGGGCATCAATGAGCAGTTCTTC. This rearrangement joins TRBV9 to TRBJ2-1; 9 nucleotides match TRBD1. Germline CDR1 and CDR2: SGDLS and YYNGEE. This CDR3 has 18 amino acids. V trimming: 0 bases; J trimming: 6 bases; junction bases outside the gene matches: 13.

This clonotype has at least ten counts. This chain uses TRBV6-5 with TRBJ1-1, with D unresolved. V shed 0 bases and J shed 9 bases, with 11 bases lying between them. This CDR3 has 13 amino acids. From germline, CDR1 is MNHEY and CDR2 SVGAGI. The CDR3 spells CASSYSIGQQAFF. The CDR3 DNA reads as TGTGCCAGCAGTTACTCGATTGGCCAGCAAGCTTTCTTT.

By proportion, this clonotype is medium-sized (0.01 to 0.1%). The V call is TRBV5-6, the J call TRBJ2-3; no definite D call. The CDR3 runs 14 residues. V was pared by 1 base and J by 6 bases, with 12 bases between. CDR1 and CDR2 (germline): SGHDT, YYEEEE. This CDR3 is CASSLRLISDTQYF. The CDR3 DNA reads TGTGCCAGCAGCTTGAGGCTAATTTCCGATACGCAGTATTTT.

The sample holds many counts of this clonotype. Written as DNA, the CDR3 is TGTGCCAGCAACCCGGGACAGGTTGACCACGAGCAGTACTTC. It is translated as CASNPGQVDHEQYF. The chain employs TRBV2 and TRBJ2-7; 8 bases match TRBD1. The ends lost 7 bases at V and 5 bases at J; junction bases unmatched: 10. CDR3 length: 14 amino acids. Germline-derived CDR1 and CDR2 are SNHLY and FYNNEI. The variable domain in full, with the rest retrieved from reference TRBV2 and TRBJ2-7, is EPEVTQTPSHQVTQMGQEVILRCVPISNHLYFYWYRQILGQKVEFLVSFYNNEISEKSEIFDDQFSVERPDGSNFTLKIRSTKLEDSAMYFCASNPGQVDHEQYFGPGTRLTVT.

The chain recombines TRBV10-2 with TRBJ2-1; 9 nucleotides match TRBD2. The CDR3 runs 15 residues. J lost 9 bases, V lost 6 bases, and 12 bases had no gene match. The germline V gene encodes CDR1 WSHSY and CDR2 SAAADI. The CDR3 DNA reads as TGCGCCAGCAGAGTTAGCGGGAGCTTTGGGGTTGAGCAGTTCTTC. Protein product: CASRVSGSFGVEQFF.